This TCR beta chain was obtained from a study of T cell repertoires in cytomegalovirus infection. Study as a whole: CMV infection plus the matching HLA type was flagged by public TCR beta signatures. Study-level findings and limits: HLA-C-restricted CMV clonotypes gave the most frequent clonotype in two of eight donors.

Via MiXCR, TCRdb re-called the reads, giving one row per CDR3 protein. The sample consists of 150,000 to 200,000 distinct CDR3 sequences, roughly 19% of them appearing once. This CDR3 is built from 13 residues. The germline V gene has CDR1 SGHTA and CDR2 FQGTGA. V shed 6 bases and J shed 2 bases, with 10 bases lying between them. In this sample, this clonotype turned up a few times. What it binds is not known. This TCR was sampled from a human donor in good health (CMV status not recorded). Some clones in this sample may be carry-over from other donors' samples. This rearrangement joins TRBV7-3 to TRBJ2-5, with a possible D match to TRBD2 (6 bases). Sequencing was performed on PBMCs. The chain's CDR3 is CASSQAGQETQYF. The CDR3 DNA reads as TGTGCCAGCAGTCAGGCGGGACAAGAGACCCAGTACTTC.